Below are 5 T cell receptor beta chains sequenced from a single sample in a study of CD8+ T cells in alopecia areata. cDNA prepared by RNA extraction and subsequent reverse transcription served as the template for sequencing. TCRdb's table, derived via immunoSEQ multiplex PCR, lists solely in-frame clones and lacks some. The sample shows over 85,000 clones, 70% to 80% of them seen only once. Treatment in this sample: oral pan-JAK inhibitor, 5-10 mg twice daily. Sequencing was performed on CD8+ T cells sorted from blood, taken at approximately week 45, from a patient treated with tofacitinib. These receptors were taken from a human donor with alopecia areata.

The gene calls are TRBV13 and TRBJ1-1; D unclear. The CDR3 is 12 amino acids. The ends were cut back, 5 bases at V and 4 bases at J, with 8 bases in the middle. Germline assignment: CDR1 PRHDT and CDR2 FYEKMQ (reference sequence). The CDR3: CASSPMGTEAFF. In nucleotides, the CDR3 is TGTGCCAGCAGCCCGATGGGCACTGAAGCTTTCTTT.

The CDR3 nucleotides read TGCGCCAGCCGCTGGGGAGAAACTGAAGCTTTCTTT. Protein product: CASRWGETEAFF. V gene TRBV5-1 combines with J gene TRBJ1-1; D is unclear. Trimming cost V 7 bases and J 5 bases, with 12 bases left between them. The V gene's germline CDR1 is SGHRS and CDR2 YFSETQ. The CDR3 runs 12 residues.

This clone was seen once. The CDR3 bases are TGTGCCAGCACTCCACATAAAATCCCCGGGGCCAACGTCCTGACTTTC. Its translation is CASTPHKIPGANVLTF. This chain uses TRBV27 with TRBJ2-6; D gene uncertain. The V gene lost 7 bases and the J gene lost 4 bases, with 17 bases spanning the gap. The CDR3 has 16 residues. The germline V gene encodes CDR1 MNHEY and CDR2 SMNVEV (reference sequence).

The rearrangement links TRBV5-6 to TRBJ2-1; D is unclear. With 2 bases removed from V and 5 bases from J, the gap between germline ends came to 11 bases. This CDR3 spans 14 amino acids. Per the germline V gene, CDR1 is SGHDT and CDR2 is YYEEEE. In nucleotides, the CDR3 is TGTGCCAGCAGCTTTATGGGGTCCGACAATGAGCAGTTCTTC. Protein product: CASSFMGSDNEQFF.

This chain uses TRBV5-6 with TRBJ2-7, with a weak D call TRBD2 (6 bases). From germline, CDR1 is SGHDT and CDR2 YYEEEE. V was trimmed by 3 bases and J by 0 bases, leaving 16 bases between them. The CDR3 sequence is 16 residues long. DNA of the CDR3: TGTGCCAGCAGCTCGGTCGTGGGGAGGAGCTCCTACGAGCAGTACTTC. This encodes CASSSVVGRSSYEQYF.